A single sample gave rise to the 3 T cell receptor beta chains below, sequenced in a study of shared clonotypes between healthy human individuals. The protocol was immunoSEQ multiplex PCR, while the TCRdb copy is restricted to in-frame clones and leaves out a portion. The repertoire has hundreds of thousands of clones, approximately 79% of them found once; the top ten carry more than 1.5%. The sequenced material came from memory CD4+ T cells sorted from blood. Described subset: CD45RA-negative fraction. Receptors originate from a woman in her 30s in good health.

The chain is built from TRBV7-3 and TRBJ2-2, with unresolved D. The CDR3 spans 13 residues. V was pared by 1 base and J by 5 bases, with 5 bases between. Germline V gene sequence: CDR1 SGHTA, CDR2 FQGTGA. The CDR3 sequence is CASSLMETGELFF. DNA of the CDR3: TGTGCCAGCAGCTTAATGGAAACCGGGGAGCTGTTTTTT. The full variable domain, rest sourced from reference TRBV7-3 and TRBJ2-2, is GAGVSQTPSNKVTEKGKYVELRCDPISGHTALYWYRQSLGQGPEFLIYFQGTGAADDSGLPNDRFFAVRPEGSVSTLKIQRTERGDSAVYLCASSLMETGELFFGEGSRLTVL.

The V and J genes are TRBV28 and TRBJ2-7, with D perhaps matching TRBD1 or TRBD2 (5 bases each). The germline V and J ends were trimmed by 3 bases and 5 bases, with 11 bases remaining between them. Germline V gene data show CDR1 as MDHEN and CDR2 as SYDVKM. The CDR3 runs to 13 residues. CDR3 nucleotide sequence: TGTGCCAGCAGTTTCCGGGGCCAACACGAGCAGTACTTC. It yields the protein CASSFRGQHEQYF.

V gene TRBV5-1 combines with J gene TRBJ1-5, with D hard to call. V was trimmed by 1 base and J by 10 bases, leaving 18 bases between them. Germline CDR1 reads SGHRS; CDR2 reads YFSETQ. The CDR3 runs 15 residues. The chain's CDR3 is CASSLTDPRQEPQHF. Written as DNA, the CDR3 is TGCGCCAGCAGCTTGACAGACCCTCGGCAAGAACCCCAGCATTTT.